The rows below give T cell receptor beta chains drawn from one sample of a study of shared clonotypes between healthy human individuals. Produced via immunoSEQ multiplex PCR; TCRdb's table is partial and in-frame only. The table lists around 2,000,000 clones, roughly 96% of them singletons, with more than 0.1% in the top ten. The sample consisted of naive CD4+ T cells sorted from blood. The receptors were sampled from a young man in good health. The CDR3 runs from the conserved cysteine through the conserved F or W. The order of the fields is clone size, V gene, D gene, CDR3 protein. D genes are given only for firm matches. Size is stated for part of the rows, as once, few or many counts, or as a class when the clone is expanded.

NA,TRBV6-6,TRBD1,CASSKTGGDNEKLFF
NA,TRBV30,NA,CAWSVLGSLNTEAFF
NA,TRBV10-3,TRBD2,CAISDLAGSSTDTQYF
NA,TRBV6-6,NA,CASRGTGLNYEQYF
NA,TRBV4-1,TRBD2,CASSQGLAGYTGELFF
NA,TRBV28,NA,CASSDLQVYNSPLHF
NA,TRBV10-3,NA,CATREGSGNTIYF
NA,TRBV19,NA,CASGGSLEQYF
NA,TRBV7-9,TRBD1,CASSPWTGEQETQYF
NA,TRBV10-1,TRBD1,CASSPSPTGKTSGANVLTF
NA,TRBV13,NA,CASSSQGGGPLHF
NA,TRBV25-1,TRBD1,CASSEQGVYGYTF
NA,TRBV18,TRBD2,CASSRTSGGETQYF
NA,TRBV18,TRBD1,CASSLGTGPNQPQHF
NA,TRBV5-1,TRBD2,CASCPTSGTSYEQYF
NA,TRBV13,NA,CASSNRGRRLAGDEQYF
NA,TRBV27,NA,CASSQDTGAGGNIQYF
NA,TRBV9,NA,CASSKDSTSPLHF
NA,TRBV28,NA,CASSSQTATNEKLFF
NA,TRBV6-5,NA,CASSRRDGSNEKLFF
NA,TRBV9,NA,CASSAENYGYTF
once,TRBV10-3,NA,CAISDTPGLTEAFF
NA,TRBV5-6,NA,CASSLFAGVSNQPQHF
NA,TRBV9,NA,CASSVQVGGEQYF
NA,TRBV6-1,NA,CASASNPETQYF
few,TRBV7-2,NA,CASSLIGLGGVETQYF
NA,TRBV2,NA,CASSDMDIHVDTQYF
NA,TRBV10-2,NA,CASSERTGETQYF
NA,TRBV7-9,NA,CASSRRTDSYEQYF
NA,TRBV28,NA,CASSSQGDTSYTF
few,TRBV10-1,NA,CASSTATNEKLFF
NA,TRBV6-1,NA,CASSETREGGYGYTF
NA,TRBV5-1,TRBD1,CASSFGQAGGELFF
NA,TRBV9,TRBD1,CASSRGQGNYEQYF
NA,TRBV28,NA,CASRLEGGSAFF
NA,TRBV6-5,NA,CASSYFPGAETQYF
NA,TRBV27,NA,CASSLSSRMREKLFF